This T cell receptor (beta chain) was captured in a study of cytomegalovirus exposure and HLA in healthy donors. Comments on this clone: Its target is not known.

Regarding the study as a whole: Clusters of TCRs from the first cohort tended to co-occur in the roughly 120 validation repertoires (as a later analysis found). Confirmation in vitro established that a few CMV-associated chains were specific for CMV antigens.

The assay was immunoSEQ multiplex PCR, and TCRdb's table has in-frame clones only and misses some. The sample holds 110,000 to 150,000 clones; 86% are singletons and the top ten take about 2.7%. Germline loops: CDR1 SEHNR, CDR2 FQNEAQ (reference sequence). V was clipped by 5 bases and J by 3 bases; unmatched bases: 3. The CDR3 sequence is 13 residues long. The genes are TRBV7-9 and TRBJ1-2; TRBD1 agrees at 7 bases. Input material: PBMCs. The sequence was obtained from a man between 18 and 29 years old in good health and CMV-seronegative. For the CDR3, the DNA is TGTGCCAGCAGCCAAACAGGGGACTATGGCTACACCTTC. Translating gives CASSQTGDYGYTF.